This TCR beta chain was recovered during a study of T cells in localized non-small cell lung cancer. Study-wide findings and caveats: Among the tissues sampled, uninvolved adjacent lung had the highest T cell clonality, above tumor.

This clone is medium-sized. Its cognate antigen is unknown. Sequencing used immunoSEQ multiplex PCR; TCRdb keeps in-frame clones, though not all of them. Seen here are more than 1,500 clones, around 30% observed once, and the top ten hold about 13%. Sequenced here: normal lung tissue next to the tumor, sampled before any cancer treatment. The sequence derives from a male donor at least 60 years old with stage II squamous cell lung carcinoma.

The CDR3, as DNA: TGTGCCAGCACCCCCTTAGGACAGCAAGAGACCCAGTACTTC. Protein product: CASTPLGQQETQYF. This chain uses TRBV11-3 with TRBJ2-5; perhaps TRBD1 as D (6 bases). Trimming removed 7 bases from V and 2 bases from J, with 14 bases in between. The germline gives CDR1 SGHNT, CDR2 YENEEA. The CDR3 covers 14 residues.